A selection of T cell receptor beta chains follows, all from one sample in a study of naive and memory T cell subsets. TCRdb reprocessed the 5' RACE reads via MiXCR and lists one record per CDR3 protein. Here the sample spans more than 55,000 distinct CDR3 sequences, 6% to 8.5% being singletons. The receptors derive from a female donor in good health. The CDR3 runs from the conserved cysteine through the conserved F or W. A D gene is named only where the DNA matches it firmly. Rows give clone size only sometimes, using once, few, many, or a class for an expanded clone.

D gene: NA
CDR3 length: 14
J gene: TRBJ1-4
V gene: TRBV6-2/TRBV6-3
clone size: many
CDR3 DNA: TGTGCCAGCAGTTGGCCGGGATCGGGAGAAAAACTGTTTTTT
CDR3 protein: CASSWPGSGEKLFF

D gene: NA
CDR3 length: 15
J gene: TRBJ2-1
V gene: TRBV7-3
clone size: NA
CDR3 DNA: TGTGCCAGCAGCTTTGAGGGGGGCTCCTACAATGAGCAGTTCTTC
CDR3 protein: CASSFEGGSYNEQFF

D gene: TRBD1
CDR3 length: 16
J gene: TRBJ2-5
V gene: TRBV11-1
clone size: few
CDR3 DNA: TGTGCCAGCAGCCGCCCTGTTCGCAGGGGGCTCGAGACCCAGTACTTC
CDR3 protein: CASSRPVRRGLETQYF

D gene: NA
CDR3 length: 13
J gene: TRBJ1-5
V gene: TRBV20-1
clone size: many
CDR3 DNA: TGCAGTCTCCTGTTGGGAAACAATCAGCCCCAGCATTTT
CDR3 protein: CSLLLGNNQPQHF

D gene: NA
CDR3 length: 18
J gene: TRBJ2-2
V gene: TRBV5-1
clone size: NA
CDR3 DNA: TGCGCCAGCAGCTTGCCCTTACAAGACAGGAGATACACCGGGGAGCTGTTTTTT
CDR3 protein: CASSLPLQDRRYTGELFF

D gene: NA
CDR3 length: 16
J gene: TRBJ2-1
V gene: TRBV24-1
clone size: NA
CDR3 DNA: TGTGCCACCAGTGATTCGGCACTATGGGCGTCCAATGAGCAGTTCTTC
CDR3 protein: CATSDSALWASNEQFF

D gene: TRBD2
CDR3 length: 17
J gene: TRBJ2-5
V gene: TRBV6-6
clone size: NA
CDR3 DNA: TGTGCCAGCAGTTATTTCGGACTAGCGGGGGAGAAAGAGACCCAGTACTTC
CDR3 protein: CASSYFGLAGEKETQYF

D gene: NA
CDR3 length: 18
J gene: TRBJ1-6
V gene: TRBV6-5
clone size: few
CDR3 DNA: TGTGCCAGCAGTTACCGGGACCACTTGAGCTCCTATAATTCACCCCTCCACTTT
CDR3 protein: CASSYRDHLSSYNSPLHF

D gene: TRBD1
CDR3 length: 15
J gene: TRBJ2-2
V gene: TRBV9
clone size: NA
CDR3 DNA: TGTGCCAGCAGCTCTGACAGGGGAGTCTCCGGGGAGCTGTTTTTT
CDR3 protein: CASSSDRGVSGELFF

D gene: NA
CDR3 length: 13
J gene: TRBJ1-2
V gene: TRBV18
clone size: many
CDR3 DNA: TGTGCCAGCTCACCCCCCCCGGGGGGGGGCTACACCTTC
CDR3 protein: CASSPPPGGGYTF

D gene: NA
CDR3 length: 11
J gene: TRBJ1-1
V gene: TRBV19
clone size: few
CDR3 DNA: TGTGCAAGTCGAGAGTACACTGAAGCTTTCTTT
CDR3 protein: CASREYTEAFF

D gene: NA
CDR3 length: 13
J gene: TRBJ2-5
V gene: TRBV29-1
clone size: NA
CDR3 DNA: TGCAGCGCTGACCCGTCCGCGAGGGAGACCCAGTACTTC
CDR3 protein: CSADPSARETQYF

D gene: NA
CDR3 length: 15
J gene: TRBJ1-6
V gene: TRBV20-1
clone size: few
CDR3 DNA: TGCAGTGCTAGAGATCGTTCCACGGGGGCGACACCCCTCCACTTT
CDR3 protein: CSARDRSTGATPLHF

D gene: TRBD1
CDR3 length: 14
J gene: TRBJ1-1
V gene: TRBV6-6
clone size: few
CDR3 DNA: TGTGCCAGCAGGCACGACAGGGGAACGACTGAAGCTTTCTTT
CDR3 protein: CASRHDRGTTEAFF

D gene: TRBD2
CDR3 length: 16
J gene: TRBJ2-2
V gene: TRBV25-1
clone size: few
CDR3 DNA: TGTGCCAGCAGTGAATCAGGGAGGGCGAACACCGGGGAGCTGTTTTTT
CDR3 protein: CASSESGRANTGELFF

D gene: NA
CDR3 length: 11
J gene: TRBJ2-7
V gene: TRBV7-2
clone size: many
CDR3 DNA: TGTGCCAGCGCCCTCTCGGGCGAGCAGTACTTC
CDR3 protein: CASALSGEQYF

D gene: NA
CDR3 length: 14
J gene: TRBJ1-1
V gene: TRBV13
clone size: few
CDR3 DNA: TGTGCCAGCAGCTTAGGAACTGCCTTTCCTGAAGCTTTCTTT
CDR3 protein: CASSLGTAFPEAFF

D gene: NA
CDR3 length: 15
J gene: TRBJ2-5
V gene: TRBV29-1
clone size: NA
CDR3 DNA: TGCAGCGTTGAAGGGGCTCGGGAACCACAAGAGACCCAGTACTTC
CDR3 protein: CSVEGAREPQETQYF

D gene: NA
CDR3 length: 15
J gene: TRBJ1-2
V gene: TRBV19
clone size: NA
CDR3 DNA: TGTGCCAGTAGTATAGTCGGGGCCGGTCGGTATGGCTACACCTTC
CDR3 protein: CASSIVGAGRYGYTF

D gene: TRBD2
CDR3 length: 16
J gene: TRBJ2-1
V gene: TRBV7-3
clone size: NA
CDR3 DNA: TGTGCCAGCAGCTTGCGAGCGGGGGCCAACTACAATGAGCAGTTCTTC
CDR3 protein: CASSLRAGANYNEQFF

D gene: TRBD1
CDR3 length: 15
J gene: TRBJ1-4
V gene: TRBV6-5
clone size: many
CDR3 DNA: TGTGCCAGCGGAGGGACAGGGGCTGCTAATGAAAAACTGTTTTTT
CDR3 protein: CASGGTGAANEKLFF

D gene: NA
CDR3 length: 14
J gene: TRBJ2-7
V gene: TRBV5-4
clone size: NA
CDR3 DNA: TGTGCCAGCAGCTTCGAGAACAGAGACTACGAGCAGTACTTC
CDR3 protein: CASSFENRDYEQYF

D gene: NA
CDR3 length: 17
J gene: TRBJ2-7
V gene: TRBV20-1
clone size: many
CDR3 DNA: TGCAGTGCTACCCTTACTCCCGGGACGGAAACAGTCTACGAGCAGTACTTC
CDR3 protein: CSATLTPGTETVYEQYF

D gene: NA
CDR3 length: 13
J gene: TRBJ1-6
V gene: TRBV12-3/TRBV12-4
clone size: many
CDR3 DNA: TGTGCCAGCAGTCCTCGACAGTATTCACCCCTCCACTTT
CDR3 protein: CASSPRQYSPLHF

D gene: NA
CDR3 length: 16
J gene: TRBJ2-4
V gene: TRBV20-1
clone size: NA
CDR3 DNA: TGCAGTGCTAGAGATCAGCCTGGACTAGCCAAAAACATTCAGTACTTC
CDR3 protein: CSARDQPGLAKNIQYF

D gene: NA
CDR3 length: 14
J gene: TRBJ1-2
V gene: TRBV12-3/TRBV12-4
clone size: many
CDR3 DNA: TGTGCCAGCAGTTCTCCAGGGTCTAACTATGGCTACACCTTC
CDR3 protein: CASSSPGSNYGYTF

D gene: TRBD2
CDR3 length: 16
J gene: TRBJ2-7
V gene: TRBV4-1
clone size: many
CDR3 DNA: TGCGCCAGCAGCCGCGCCGGGACTAGCGGAACCTACGAGCAGTACTTC
CDR3 protein: CASSRAGTSGTYEQYF

D gene: NA
CDR3 length: 12
J gene: TRBJ2-5
V gene: TRBV7-2
clone size: few
CDR3 DNA: TGTGCCAGCAGCTTAGCTCTGCAGACCCAGTACTTC
CDR3 protein: CASSLALQTQYF

D gene: TRBD1
CDR3 length: 15
J gene: TRBJ2-3
V gene: TRBV29-1
clone size: many
CDR3 DNA: TGCAGCGCCTCCCGAACAGGGGTTGGCACAGATACGCAGTATTTT
CDR3 protein: CSASRTGVGTDTQYF

D gene: NA
CDR3 length: 14
J gene: TRBJ2-1
V gene: TRBV29-1
clone size: NA
CDR3 DNA: TGCAGCGGATTTTTGCACGGGACATACAATGAGCAGTTCTTC
CDR3 protein: CSGFLHGTYNEQFF

D gene: NA
CDR3 length: 13
J gene: TRBJ1-1
V gene: TRBV4-3
clone size: many
CDR3 DNA: TGCGCCAGCAGCCAAGCCCGGGGGACTGAAGCTTTCTTT
CDR3 protein: CASSQARGTEAFF

D gene: NA
CDR3 length: 14
J gene: TRBJ1-1
V gene: TRBV7-7
clone size: NA
CDR3 DNA: TGTGCTAGCACCCGCTTACAGGGCGAGACTGAAGCTTTCTTT
CDR3 protein: CASTRLQGETEAFF

D gene: NA
CDR3 length: 21
J gene: TRBJ1-1
V gene: TRBV12-3/TRBV12-4
clone size: few
CDR3 DNA: TGTGCCAGCAGTTTAACCAGGCGGGGAGTCCTTAACATTGGCCTTAACACTGAAGCTTTCTTT
CDR3 protein: CASSLTRRGVLNIGLNTEAFF

D gene: TRBD1
CDR3 length: 15
J gene: TRBJ1-1
V gene: TRBV30
clone size: few
CDR3 DNA: TGTGCCTGGAGTGTAATTGACAGGGACGACACTGAAGCTTTCTTT
CDR3 protein: CAWSVIDRDDTEAFF

D gene: NA
CDR3 length: 14
J gene: TRBJ1-3
V gene: TRBV6-1
clone size: many
CDR3 DNA: TGTGCCAGCAGTGCACAAGGGGCCGCAAACACCATATATTTT
CDR3 protein: CASSAQGAANTIYF

D gene: TRBD2
CDR3 length: 15
J gene: TRBJ2-5
V gene: TRBV4-1
clone size: NA
CDR3 DNA: TGCGCCAGCAGCCGCTGGCGGGGGGTTAAAGAGACCCAGTACTTC
CDR3 protein: CASSRWRGVKETQYF

D gene: TRBD2
CDR3 length: 14
J gene: TRBJ2-5
V gene: TRBV28
clone size: many
CDR3 DNA: TGTGCCACCAAACCTAGCGGGGGTTTGAAGACCCAGTACTTC
CDR3 protein: CATKPSGGLKTQYF

D gene: NA
CDR3 length: 13
J gene: TRBJ1-2
V gene: TRBV3-1
clone size: many
CDR3 DNA: TGTGCCAGCAGCCAAGATCATATAAGAGGCTACACCTTC
CDR3 protein: CASSQDHIRGYTF

D gene: NA
CDR3 length: 12
J gene: TRBJ1-2
V gene: TRBV20-1
clone size: many
CDR3 DNA: TGCAGTGCTAGAGATCCCCTTAATGGCTACACCTTC
CDR3 protein: CSARDPLNGYTF

D gene: NA
CDR3 length: 15
J gene: TRBJ2-7
V gene: TRBV5-6
clone size: NA
CDR3 DNA: TGTGCCAGCAGCCCCCTCGACTATAACTCCTACGAGCAGTACTTC
CDR3 protein: CASSPLDYNSYEQYF

D gene: NA
CDR3 length: 11
J gene: TRBJ1-1
V gene: TRBV2
clone size: NA
CDR3 DNA: TGTGCCAGCAGTGCTGCGGTTGAAGCTTTCTTT
CDR3 protein: CASSAAVEAFF

D gene: NA
CDR3 length: 12
J gene: TRBJ1-2
V gene: TRBV29-1
clone size: NA
CDR3 DNA: TGCAGCGTTGAACACAGAGACTATGGCGACACCTTC
CDR3 protein: CSVEHRDYGDTF

D gene: NA
CDR3 length: 15
J gene: TRBJ2-1
V gene: TRBV10-1
clone size: NA
CDR3 DNA: TGCGCCAGCAGTGGTCTGCGGACGTTGGGCAATGAGCAGTTCTTC
CDR3 protein: CASSGLRTLGNEQFF

D gene: NA
CDR3 length: 15
J gene: TRBJ2-1
V gene: TRBV6-5
clone size: many
CDR3 DNA: TGTGCCAGCAGTTACTCGGGCCGCTCCTACAATGAGCAGTTCTTC
CDR3 protein: CASSYSGRSYNEQFF

D gene: NA
CDR3 length: 15
J gene: TRBJ1-5
V gene: TRBV7-2
clone size: many
CDR3 DNA: TGTGCCAGCAGCTTATATGGACAGCTCAATCAGCCCCAGCATTTT
CDR3 protein: CASSLYGQLNQPQHF

D gene: NA
CDR3 length: 12
J gene: TRBJ2-1
V gene: TRBV28
clone size: many
CDR3 DNA: TGTGCCAGCAATGTTAGGTGGGATGAGCAGTTCTTC
CDR3 protein: CASNVRWDEQFF

D gene: NA
CDR3 length: 13
J gene: TRBJ2-5
V gene: TRBV18
clone size: few
CDR3 DNA: TGTGCCAGCTCACCAAGGCAGCAAGAGACCCAGTACTTC
CDR3 protein: CASSPRQQETQYF

D gene: NA
CDR3 length: 14
J gene: TRBJ2-1
V gene: TRBV6-2/TRBV6-3
clone size: NA
CDR3 DNA: TGTGCCAGCAGTTACGGGAAGAGGTTCGCTGAGCAGTTCTTC
CDR3 protein: CASSYGKRFAEQFF

D gene: TRBD2
CDR3 length: 16
J gene: TRBJ2-1
V gene: TRBV29-1
clone size: many
CDR3 DNA: TGCAGCGTGGTTGGGACTAGCGGGGGTGATGACAATGAGCAGTTCTTC
CDR3 protein: CSVVGTSGGDDNEQFF

D gene: NA
CDR3 length: 14
J gene: TRBJ1-1
V gene: TRBV4-1
clone size: many
CDR3 DNA: TGCGCCAGCAGCCGAGGACTTCTGAACACTGAAGCTTTCTTT
CDR3 protein: CASSRGLLNTEAFF

D gene: NA
CDR3 length: 12
J gene: TRBJ1-1
V gene: TRBV20-1
clone size: NA
CDR3 DNA: TGCAGTGCTAGAAGGGGGGAGACTGAAGCTTTCTTT
CDR3 protein: CSARRGETEAFF

D gene: NA
CDR3 length: 13
J gene: TRBJ2-1
V gene: TRBV7-9
clone size: NA
CDR3 DNA: TGTGCCAGCAGCTTAAATTCGGGGAATGAGCAGTTCTTC
CDR3 protein: CASSLNSGNEQFF

D gene: NA
CDR3 length: 11
J gene: TRBJ2-2
V gene: TRBV30
clone size: NA
CDR3 DNA: TGTGCCTGGAGGGACACCGGGGAGCTGTTTTTT
CDR3 protein: CAWRDTGELFF

D gene: TRBD2
CDR3 length: 16
J gene: TRBJ2-3
V gene: TRBV12-3/TRBV12-4
clone size: NA
CDR3 DNA: TGTGCCAGCAGACGGGATGTCGCGGGGGGCGCAGATACGCAGTATTTT
CDR3 protein: CASRRDVAGGADTQYF

D gene: TRBD2
CDR3 length: 17
J gene: TRBJ2-1
V gene: TRBV20-1
clone size: NA
CDR3 DNA: TGCAGTGCATCGGATCTAAGGCGGACTAGCGTATACAATGAGCAGTTCTTC
CDR3 protein: CSASDLRRTSVYNEQFF

D gene: NA
CDR3 length: 16
J gene: TRBJ2-2
V gene: TRBV4-2
clone size: few
CDR3 DNA: TGTGCCAGCAGCCAAATCCCCCGGCGGGAAGACGGGGAGCTGTTTTTT
CDR3 protein: CASSQIPRREDGELFF

D gene: TRBD1
CDR3 length: 14
J gene: TRBJ1-1
V gene: TRBV5-1
clone size: NA
CDR3 DNA: TGCGCCAGCAGCACCAACAGGGGGCTAACTGAAGCTTTCTTT
CDR3 protein: CASSTNRGLTEAFF

D gene: NA
CDR3 length: 17
J gene: TRBJ1-6
V gene: TRBV5-6
clone size: NA
CDR3 DNA: TGTGCCAGCAGCTCCTGGTATAGGGACAACCCAAATTCACCCCTCCACTTT
CDR3 protein: CASSSWYRDNPNSPLHF